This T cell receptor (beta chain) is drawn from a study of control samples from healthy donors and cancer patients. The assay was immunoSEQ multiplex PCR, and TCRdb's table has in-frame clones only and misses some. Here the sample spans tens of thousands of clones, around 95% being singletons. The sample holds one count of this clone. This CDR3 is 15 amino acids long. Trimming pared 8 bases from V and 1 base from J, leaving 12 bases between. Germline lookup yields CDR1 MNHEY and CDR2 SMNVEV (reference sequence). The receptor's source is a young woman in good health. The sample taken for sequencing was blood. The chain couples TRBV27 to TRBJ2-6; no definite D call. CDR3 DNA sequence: TGTGCCAGCGCAGGCCAAGTTTCTGGGGCCAACGTCCTGACTTTC. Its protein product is CASAGQVSGANVLTF.